This TCR beta chain was captured by sequencing in a study of control samples from healthy donors and cancer patients. Profiled with immunoSEQ multiplex PCR; TCRdb holds only in-frame clones, not every one. This sample has about 83,000 clones; 91% occur once, and the top ten carry roughly 18%. Trimming pared 6 bases from V and 1 base from J, leaving 9 bases between. This CDR3 spans 13 amino acids. Germline loops: CDR1 LNHDA, CDR2 SQIVND (reference sequence). The chain combines TRBV19 with TRBJ1-1, with D uncertain. The source is a man in his fifties in good health. Sample: blood. CDR3 protein: CASRGTANTEAFF. DNA of the CDR3: TGTGCCAGTAGGGGAACGGCGAACACTGAAGCTTTCTTT.